The clone carrying this T cell receptor (beta chain) has ten or more counts. This CDR3 comprises 13 residues. V lost 6 bases and J lost 6, with 13 bases in between. This sample is part of a study of T-cell memory formation after mild COVID-19. TCRdb used MiXCR to reprocess the 5' RACE reads, holding one entry per CDR3 protein. The sample lists hundreds of thousands of distinct CDR3 sequences; roughly 15% were seen once. This rearrangement joins TRBV12-3 or TRBV12-4 to TRBJ2-3; D may be TRBD1 or TRBD2 (6 bases each). This TCR came from a man in his late teens or twenties who had mild COVID-19 (a few samples of this study predate the infection). Cell type and time point are not known. The sequencing input was PBMCs or a T cell subset sorted from them (not recorded which). CDR3 protein: CASRTGRWDTQYF. In nucleotides, the CDR3 is TGTGCCAGCAGAACAGGGAGGTGGGATACGCAGTATTTT.